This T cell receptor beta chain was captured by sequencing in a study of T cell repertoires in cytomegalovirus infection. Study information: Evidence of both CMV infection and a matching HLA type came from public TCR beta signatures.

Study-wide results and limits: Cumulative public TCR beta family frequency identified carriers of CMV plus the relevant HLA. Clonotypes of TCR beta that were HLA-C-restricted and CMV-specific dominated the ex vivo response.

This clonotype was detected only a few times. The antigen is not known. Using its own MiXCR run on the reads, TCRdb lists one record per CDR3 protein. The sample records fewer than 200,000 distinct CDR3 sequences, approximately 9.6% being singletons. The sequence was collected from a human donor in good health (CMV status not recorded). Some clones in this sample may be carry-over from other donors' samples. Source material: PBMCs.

CDR3 amino acids: CASSQSGFSVDEQFF. The CDR3, as DNA: TGCGCCAGCAGCCAGAGTGGTTTTAGCGTGGATGAGCAGTTCTTC. The chain joins TRBV4-3 to TRBJ2-1; the D gene is possibly TRBD2 (5 bases). The CDR3 spans 15 residues. The germline CDR1 and CDR2 sequences are LGHNA and YSLEER. The germline V and J ends were trimmed by 3 bases and 8 bases, with 17 bases remaining between them.